This entry describes one T cell receptor (beta chain). Authors' data handling: Estimates of nucleated cell counts were drawn from the amplification of reference gene primers. Some clones are missing from TCRdb's copy, which holds only in-frame ones; the method was immunoSEQ multiplex PCR. That table is the source of V, J and clone size, and D and trimming were worked out from the DNA. The table shows approximately 120,000 clones, with over 70% occurring only once. The sample comes from a study of blood T cell repertoires in COVID-19. Overall study context: The study drew acute and convalescent COVID-19 samples from the United States, Italy and Spain. PBMCs, B-cell-depleted T cells, or T cells provided the cDNA or gDNA that made up the material.

The CDR3 length is 11 residues. The V segment lost 5 bases and the J segment 11 bases; nucleotides outside the gene matches: 3. The receptor was isolated from a man older than 75 with active or convalescent COVID-19. The specimen sequenced was peripheral blood. The V and J genes are TRBV12-3 or TRBV12-4 and TRBJ1-5; 7 bases agree with TRBD1. The CDR3 region is CASSRDSAQHF. As DNA, the CDR3 is TGTGCCAGCAGTAGGGACAGCGCCCAGCATTTT.